The entry that follows covers one T cell receptor beta chain sequence. None of the patients had undergone any treatment ahead of thyroid surgery. The sample comes from a study of metastatic and nonmetastatic thyroid tumors. Study information: The comparison covered peripheral blood and tumor or nodule tissue in malignant and benign thyroid patients.

Using MiXCR, TCRdb re-called clones from the PCR reads. The sample includes over 50,000 clones, just under 30% of them seen just once. V lost 4 bases and J lost 0, with 13 bases in between. This CDR3 spans 15 amino acids. In germline, CDR1 is DFQATT, CDR2 SNEGSKA (reference sequence). The rearrangement joins TRBV20-1 to TRBJ2-1; D uncertain. The sequenced sample was blood. The source is a female donor with papillary thyroid cancer or a benign thyroid nodule (not recorded which). Some clones in this sample may be carry-over from other donors' samples. CDR3 in amino acids: CSATGIIDSYNEQFF. CDR3 DNA: TGCAGTGCTACAGGCATCATCGACTCCTACAATGAGCAGTTCTTC.